This T cell receptor (beta chain) was captured by sequencing in a study of blood T cell repertoires in COVID-19 (dated by TCRdb to 2018 to 2020). With respect to the entire study: Samples from collaborators originated in the United States, Italy and Spain and spanned both the acute and convalescent phases of COVID-19. The prospective study material was composed of cDNA or gDNA derived from T cells, B-cell-depleted T cells, or PBMCs. The dataset comprised deeply sampled blood TCRbeta repertoires from subjects exposed to, actively infected with, or recovered from COVID-19. A freely available public database, intended as a resource for researchers studying the immune response to SARS-CoV-2, is where the repertoires were released. The samples were drawn from two sources: the first 160 participants of the ongoing ImmuneRACE study, and over 950 subjects contributed by 6 global collaborators. A de-identified subject ID, COVID-19 status, age in years and sex were almost always included in the sample metadata. HLA class I and class II types, where available, came from metadata supplied by the sample provider rather than from assay-based typing. On the study overall, not on this receptor specifically: The quantity of clinical and demographic metadata differed by source and by participant and was supplied without curation.

The germline V gene (reference sequence) provides CDR1 LNHNV and CDR2 YYDKDF. The junction shows trimming of 1 base on V and 7 bases on J, and the gene matches do not reach 1 base of it. The CDR3 covers 16 residues, taking in both the cysteine and the phenylalanine. Kept here is only the CDR3 DNA, which spans 48 bases and is read in frame from base 1. In this sample, this clone turned up a few times. There is no known antigen for this receptor. The sample holds no much larger clone one base away, and base qualities are not on file. Collaborating institutions collected whole blood in K2EDTA tubes following their own protocols. For TCRbeta analysis, collaborator samples were shipped as frozen whole blood, as isolated PBMCs, or as DNA extracted from either sample type. The immunoSEQ Assay, a bias-controlled multiplex PCR, was used to amplify TCRbeta CDR3 regions from genomic DNA. Under the source paper's analysis protocol: The number of nucleated cells in each sample was estimated by amplification of reference gene primers within the assay. Sequence reads were collapsed and filtered to measure the absolute abundance of every unique TCRbeta CDR3 rearrangement. For each sample, productive Simpson clonality was calculated as the square root of Simpson's diversity index across productive rearrangements. Not all clones reach the TCRdb copy of this immuneACCESS table, which keeps in-frame sequences only. Checked studies attribute under half of the gap to unresolved V genes and leave the rest unexplained. The DNA was the basis for D and trimming; V, J and clone size are from that table. The sample includes under 350,000 clones, with 70% to 90% observed a single time. About 10% of the sample belongs to the ten largest clones.

The sequencing sample was made of peripheral blood. The receptor chain draws on TRBV15 and TRBJ2-2; the junction holds 15 bases that match TRBD2. This TCR derives from a woman aged 70-85 years with acute or convalescent COVID-19. The encoded CDR3 is CATSRGGLAGGGELFF. The nucleotides are TGTGCCACCAGCAGAGGGGGACTAGCGGGGGGCGGGGAGCTGTTTTTT.